This entry is about one T cell receptor beta chain. Its matching antigen is unknown. Using its own MiXCR run on the reads, TCRdb lists one record per CDR3 protein. This sample has 650,000 to 900,000 distinct CDR3 sequences, with approximately 32% found just once. The data belong to a study of T cell repertoires in cytomegalovirus infection. For the study at large: An indication of both CMV infection and matching HLA type came from public TCR beta signatures. Overall study findings and caveats: Carriers of CMV and the relevant HLA type were discriminated by public TCR beta frequency. Clonotype analysis showed dominance of the ex vivo response by HLA-C-restricted CMV-specific TCR beta clonotypes.

The length of the CDR3 is 13 residues. Trimming left V 5 bases short and J 6 bases short, with 15 bases between. Germline lookup yields CDR1 DFQATT and CDR2 SNEGSKA (reference sequence). Source: cultured CD8+ T cells from PBMCs, taken from culture after CMV antigen stimulation. The gene calls are TRBV20-1 and TRBJ2-3, with unresolved D. The TCR was taken from a human donor in good health (CMV status not recorded). Some clones in this sample may be carry-over from other donors' samples. CDR3 in amino acids: CSASIFGWDTQYF. CDR3 coding DNA: TGCAGTGCTTCCATCTTCGGGTGGGATACGCAGTATTTT.